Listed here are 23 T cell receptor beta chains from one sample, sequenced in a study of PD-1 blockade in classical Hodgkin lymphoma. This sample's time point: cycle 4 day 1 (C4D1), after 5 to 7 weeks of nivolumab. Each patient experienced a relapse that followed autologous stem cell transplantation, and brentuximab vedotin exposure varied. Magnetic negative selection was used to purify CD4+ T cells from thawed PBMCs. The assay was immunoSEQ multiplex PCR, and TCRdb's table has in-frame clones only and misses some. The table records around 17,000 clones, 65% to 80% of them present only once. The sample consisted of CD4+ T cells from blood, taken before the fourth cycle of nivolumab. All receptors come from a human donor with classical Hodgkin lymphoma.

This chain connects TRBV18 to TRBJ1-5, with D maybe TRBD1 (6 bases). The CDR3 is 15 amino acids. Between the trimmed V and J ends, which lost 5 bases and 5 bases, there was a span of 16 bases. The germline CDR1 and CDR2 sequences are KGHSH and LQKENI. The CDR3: CASSYTRDTHQPQHF. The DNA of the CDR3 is TGTGCCAGCTCATACACCCGGGACACCCATCAGCCCCAGCATTTT.

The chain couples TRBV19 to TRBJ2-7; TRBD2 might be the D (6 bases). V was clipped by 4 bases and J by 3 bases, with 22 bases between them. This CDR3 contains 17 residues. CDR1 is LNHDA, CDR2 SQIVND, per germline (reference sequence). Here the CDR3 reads CASSSRGNGVGGYEQYF. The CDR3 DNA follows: TGTGCCAGTAGTAGCCGAGGAAATGGGGTCGGGGGCTACGAGCAGTACTTC.

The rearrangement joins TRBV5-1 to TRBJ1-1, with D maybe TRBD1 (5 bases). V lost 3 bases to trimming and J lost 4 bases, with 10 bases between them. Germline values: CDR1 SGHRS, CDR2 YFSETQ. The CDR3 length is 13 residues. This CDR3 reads CASSWDGSTEAFF. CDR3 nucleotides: TGCGCCAGCAGCTGGGACGGGAGCACTGAAGCTTTCTTT.

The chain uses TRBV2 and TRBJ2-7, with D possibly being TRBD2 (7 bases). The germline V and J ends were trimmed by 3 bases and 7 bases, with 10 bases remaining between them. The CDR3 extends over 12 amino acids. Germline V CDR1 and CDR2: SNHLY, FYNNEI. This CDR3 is CASSDGGREQYF. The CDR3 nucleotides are TGTGCCAGCAGTGACGGGGGGCGGGAGCAGTACTTC.

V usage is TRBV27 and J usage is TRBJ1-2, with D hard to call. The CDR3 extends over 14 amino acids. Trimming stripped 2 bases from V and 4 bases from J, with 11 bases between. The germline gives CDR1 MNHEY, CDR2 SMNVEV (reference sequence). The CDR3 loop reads CASSLGGFPYGYTF. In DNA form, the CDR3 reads TGTGCCAGCAGTTTAGGTGGCTTCCCCTATGGCTACACCTTC.

This CDR3 is CASSLVTGPGNTIYF. In DNA, the CDR3 is TGCGCCAGCAGCTTGGTGACAGGGCCTGGAAACACCATATATTTT. The chain carries TRBV5-1 and TRBJ1-3; 7 positions agree with TRBD1. The CDR3 runs to 15 residues. The germline gives CDR1 SGHRS, CDR2 YFSETQ. With 0 bases clipped from V and 2 bases from J, the junction kept 2 bases outside the gene matches.

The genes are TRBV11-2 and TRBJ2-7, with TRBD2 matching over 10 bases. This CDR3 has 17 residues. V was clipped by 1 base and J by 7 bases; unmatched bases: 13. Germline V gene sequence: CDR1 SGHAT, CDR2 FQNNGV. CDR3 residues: CASSLVSLAGVSREQYF. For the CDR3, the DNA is TGTGCCAGCAGCTTAGTTTCTCTAGCGGGAGTAAGTCGGGAGCAGTACTTC.

CDR3 residues: CASSDRDTQYF. The CDR3 DNA reads as TGTGCCAGCAGCGATAGAGATACGCAGTATTTT. V and J are TRBV6-5 and TRBJ2-3; no firm D call. The CDR3 is 11 amino acids. The V end lost 6 bases, the J end lost 5 bases, and 6 bases lay between the germline ends. Germline lookup yields CDR1 MNHEY and CDR2 SVGAGI.

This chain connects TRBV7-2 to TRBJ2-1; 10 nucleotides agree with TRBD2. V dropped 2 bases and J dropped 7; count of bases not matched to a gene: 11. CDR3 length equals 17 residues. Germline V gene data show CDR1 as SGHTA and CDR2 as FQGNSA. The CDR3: CASSLSGAVAGGNEQFF. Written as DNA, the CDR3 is TGTGCCAGCAGCTTATCTGGGGCGGTAGCGGGAGGAAATGAGCAGTTCTTC.

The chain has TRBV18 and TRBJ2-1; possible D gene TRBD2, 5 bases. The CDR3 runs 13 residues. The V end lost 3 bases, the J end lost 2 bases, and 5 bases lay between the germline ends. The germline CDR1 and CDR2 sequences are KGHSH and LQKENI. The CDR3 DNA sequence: TGTGCCAGCTCACCGGGAGCCTACAATGAGCAGTTCTTC. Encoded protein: CASSPGAYNEQFF.

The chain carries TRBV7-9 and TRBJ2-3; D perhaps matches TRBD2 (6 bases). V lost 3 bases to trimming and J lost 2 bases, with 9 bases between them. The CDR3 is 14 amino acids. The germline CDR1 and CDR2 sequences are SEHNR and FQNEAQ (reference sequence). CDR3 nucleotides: TGTGCCAGCAGCTTTGCGGGAATCACAGATACGCAGTATTTT. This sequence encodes CASSFAGITDTQYF.

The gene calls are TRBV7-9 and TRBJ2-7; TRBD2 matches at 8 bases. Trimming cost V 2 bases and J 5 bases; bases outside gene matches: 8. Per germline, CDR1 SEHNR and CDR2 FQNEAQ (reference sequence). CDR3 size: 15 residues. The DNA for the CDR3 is TGTGCCAGCAGCTTACTCGGGACTAGTGGCGACGAGCAGTACTTC. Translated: CASSLLGTSGDEQYF.

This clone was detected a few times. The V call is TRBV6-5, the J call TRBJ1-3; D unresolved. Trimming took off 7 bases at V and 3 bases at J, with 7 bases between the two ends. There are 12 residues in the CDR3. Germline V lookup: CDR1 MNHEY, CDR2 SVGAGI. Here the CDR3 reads CASIGVGNTIYF. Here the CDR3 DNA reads TGTGCCAGCATCGGGGTTGGAAACACCATATATTTT.

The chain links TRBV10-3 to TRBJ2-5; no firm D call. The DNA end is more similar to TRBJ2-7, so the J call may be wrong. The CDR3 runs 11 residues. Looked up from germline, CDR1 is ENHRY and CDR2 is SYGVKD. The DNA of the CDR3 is TGTGCCACCGGAAGGGCCTACGAGCAGTACTTC. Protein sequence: CATGRAYEQYF.

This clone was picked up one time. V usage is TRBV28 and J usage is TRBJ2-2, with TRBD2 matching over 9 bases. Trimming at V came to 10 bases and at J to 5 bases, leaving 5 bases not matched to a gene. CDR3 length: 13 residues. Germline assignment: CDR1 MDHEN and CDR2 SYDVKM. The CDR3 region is CAIEAGGTGELFF. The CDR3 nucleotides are TGTGCCATTGAGGCGGGGGGGACCGGGGAGCTGTTTTTT. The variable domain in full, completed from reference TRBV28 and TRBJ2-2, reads DVKVTQSSRYLVKRTGEKVFLECVQDMDHENMFWYRQDPGLGLRLIYFSYDVKMKEKGDIPEGYSVSREKKERFSLILESASTNQTSMYLCAIEAGGTGELFFGEGSRLTVL.

CDR3 DNA sequence: TGTGCCAGTAGTATAGAGCTAGCGGGCCGTAGCTCCTACAATGAGCAGTTCTTC. It is translated as CASSIELAGRSSYNEQFF. The V and J genes are TRBV19 and TRBJ2-1; 8 bases fit TRBD2. The trim removed 0 bases at V and 0 bases at J, leaving 7 bases unmatched. The CDR3 loop spans 18 amino acids. Germline V CDR1 and CDR2: LNHDA, SQIVND (reference sequence).

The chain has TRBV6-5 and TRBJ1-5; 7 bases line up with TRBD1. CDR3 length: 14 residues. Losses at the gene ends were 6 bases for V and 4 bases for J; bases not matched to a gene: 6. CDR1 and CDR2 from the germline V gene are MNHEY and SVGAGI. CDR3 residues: CASRDPGQNQPQHF. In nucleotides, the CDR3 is TGTGCCAGCAGGGATCCGGGACAGAATCAGCCCCAGCATTTT.

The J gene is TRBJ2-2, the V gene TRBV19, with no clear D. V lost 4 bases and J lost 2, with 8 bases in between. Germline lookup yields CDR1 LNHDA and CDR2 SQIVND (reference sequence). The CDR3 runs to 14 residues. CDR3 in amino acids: CASSRRFNTGELFF. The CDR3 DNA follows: TGTGCCAGTAGTAGGAGATTCAACACCGGGGAGCTGTTTTTT.

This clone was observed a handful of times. The CDR3 spells CAISESAAYEQYF. Here the CDR3 DNA reads TGTGCCATCAGTGAGTCAGCAGCCTACGAGCAGTACTTC. The genes are TRBV10-3 and TRBJ2-7; D is undetermined. CDR1 and CDR2 from the germline V gene are ENHRY and SYGVKD. Trimming took off 0 bases at V and 2 bases at J, with 5 bases between the two ends. The CDR3 totals 13 residues.

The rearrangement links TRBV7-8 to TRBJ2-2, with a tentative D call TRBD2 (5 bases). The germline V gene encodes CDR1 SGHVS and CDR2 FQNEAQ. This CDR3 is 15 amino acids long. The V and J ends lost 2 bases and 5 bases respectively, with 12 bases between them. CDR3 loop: CASSLYTGGTGELFF. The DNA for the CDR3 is TGTGCCAGCAGCTTATACACCGGAGGTACCGGGGAGCTGTTTTTT. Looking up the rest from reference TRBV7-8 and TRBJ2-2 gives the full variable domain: GAGVSQSPRYKVAKRGQDVALRCDPISGHVSLFWYQQALGQGPEFLTYFQNEAQLDKSGLPSDRFFAERPEGSVSTLKIQRTQQEDSAVYLCASSLYTGGTGELFFGEGSRLTVL.

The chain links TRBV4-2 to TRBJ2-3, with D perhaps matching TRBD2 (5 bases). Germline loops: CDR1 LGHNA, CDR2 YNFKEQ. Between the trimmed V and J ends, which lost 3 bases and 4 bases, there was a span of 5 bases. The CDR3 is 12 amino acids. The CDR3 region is CASSQEADTQYF. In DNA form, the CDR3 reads TGTGCCAGCAGCCAGGAGGCAGATACGCAGTATTTT.

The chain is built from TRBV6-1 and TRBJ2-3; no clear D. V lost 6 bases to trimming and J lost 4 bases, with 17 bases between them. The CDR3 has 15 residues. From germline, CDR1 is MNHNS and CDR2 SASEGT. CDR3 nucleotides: TGTGCCAGCAGGCTTAGTCGGGCCCACTCAGATACGCAGTATTTT. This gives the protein CASRLSRAHSDTQYF.

The CDR3 DNA reads as TGTGCCAGCAGCTTTTGGTTAGGGGAGGAAAAACTGTTTTTT. Translated: CASSFWLGEEKLFF. The rearrangement links TRBV7-9 to TRBJ1-4; a weak D match, TRBD1 (5 bases). The germline V gene encodes CDR1 SEHNR and CDR2 FQNEAQ (reference sequence). Deletions cut 3 bases from V and 8 bases from J, with 13 bases between. This CDR3 has 14 residues.